Listed here are 5 T cell receptor beta chains from one sample, sequenced in a study of beta chain features in type 1 diabetes. The authors reverse transcribed all of the isolated RNA, so sequencing captured expressed TCRB transcripts. This table comes from immunoSEQ multiplex PCR, and its TCRdb copy is limited to in-frame clones, with some not included. The sample holds fewer than 350,000 clones, about 15% seen once. For these receptors, no antigen is known. Points from the study as a whole: In every one of the four CD4+ subsets, TCRB CDR3s were moderately but significantly shorter in Type 1 diabetes patients.

Source material: naive CD4+ T cells from blood. These receptors were collected from a man aged 18-30 years with type 1 diabetes.

This clone was detected a few times. The J gene is TRBJ2-3, the V gene TRBV7-2, with D perhaps TRBD2 (6 bases). Trimming left V 4 bases short and J 1 base short, with 9 bases between. From germline, CDR1 is SGHTA and CDR2 FQGNSA. The CDR3 length is 14 residues. CDR3 DNA: TGTGCCAGCAGCTGGGGGACTGGCACAGATACGCAGTATTTT. Encoded protein: CASSWGTGTDTQYF.

The chain uses TRBV18 and TRBJ1-4; 11 positions match TRBD1. This CDR3 region has 15 residues. V was pared by 2 bases and J by 15 bases, with 11 bases of the junction left unmatched. The germline V gene encodes CDR1 KGHSH and CDR2 LQKENI. As DNA, the CDR3 is TGTGCCAGCTCACCAGTTCCGGACAGGGGGCAATCTTTGTTTTTT. Translating it yields CASSPVPDRGQSLFF. Full variable domain (rest looked up from reference TRBV18 and TRBJ1-4): NAGVMQNPRHLVRRRGQEARLRCSPMKGHSHVYWYRQLPEEGLKFMVYLQKENIIDESGMPKERFSAEFPKEGPSILRIQQVVRGDSAAYFCASSPVPDRGQSLFFGSGTQLSVL.

The rearrangement links TRBV28 to TRBJ1-2; D might be TRBD1 (6 bases). The CDR3 length is 13 residues. V was trimmed by 6 bases and J by 4 bases, leaving 12 bases between them. Germline V gene data show CDR1 as MDHEN and CDR2 as SYDVKM. The CDR3 coding sequence is TGTGCCAGCAGCCTGGGACACAGCTATGGCTACACCTTC. Residues: CASSLGHSYGYTF.

In its sample, this clone was seen a few times. V and J are TRBV28 and TRBJ2-7; 8 bases line up with TRBD1. V shed 6 bases and J 2 bases; nucleotides not matched to a gene: 9. Per germline, CDR1 MDHEN and CDR2 SYDVKM. This CDR3 contains 15 residues. CDR3 sequence (DNA): TGTGCCAGCAGGAACGACGGGACAGGCCCCTACGAGCAGTACTTC. Protein: CASRNDGTGPYEQYF.

This clone was observed a handful of times. The rearrangement uses TRBV6-6 and TRBJ2-4, with TRBD1 identical over 8 bases. The CDR3 length is 15 residues. The V gene's germline CDR1 is MNHNY and CDR2 SVGAGI (reference sequence). The trim removed 4 bases at V and 3 bases at J, leaving 5 bases unmatched. The CDR3 nucleotides read TGTGCCAGCAGTTCACTAGGACAGGGCAAAAACATTCAGTACTTC. Translation: CASSSLGQGKNIQYF.